The clone carrying this T cell receptor beta chain showed up many times. In germline, CDR1 is SEHNR, CDR2 FQNEAQ (reference sequence). V lost 2 bases to trimming and J lost 5 bases, with 7 bases between them. The CDR3 contains 12 residues. The library came from three nested PCR rounds adapted from ARM-PCR protocols. TCRdb fed the multiplex PCR reads into MiXCR, producing one record per CDR3 protein. The repertoire holds more than 35,000 distinct CDR3 sequences, with approximately 60% as singletons. The source of the sample is a study of tumor and adjacent non-tumor tissue in lung cancer. This sample's RNA came from whole unsorted tissue. This non-tumor lung sample came from over 3 cm beyond the tumor edge.

This clonotype was obtained from a woman aged 40 to 50 with non-small cell lung cancer. V gene TRBV7-9 combines with J gene TRBJ2-7, with D perhaps TRBD1 (6 bases). Sequences were obtained from distant non-tumor lung tissue. CDR3 region: CASSLSGDEQYF. The DNA of the CDR3 is TGTGCCAGCAGCTTATCAGGGGACGAGCAGTACTTC.